This TCR beta chain came from a study of shared clonotypes between healthy human individuals (dated by TCRdb to the early 2020s). General notes on the study: The cohort included a few men and a couple of women between 18 and 49 years of age. For each donor, three plates each were used for CD4 naive and CD4 memory, two plates were used for CD8 naive, and one plate was used for CD8 memory. To estimate repertoire size and how much clonotypes are shared between individuals, the study performed deep sequencing of blood TCR repertoires from roughly five healthy adults. Libraries were prepared and TCR repertoires were sequenced by different laboratories using diverse techniques, in order to increase sequencing depth and limit assay-specific biases. Leukapheresis yielded between about 0.94 and 9 billion PBMCs per donor. Beyond this particular receptor, the publication reports: Pairwise subsampling led to the expectation that sequencing depth would affect the degree of clonotype sharing among donors. Estimated clonotype richness was generally larger for naive than for memory subsets. Compared with non-shared clonotypes, clonotypes shared by all four sorted-subset donors had higher generation probabilities. Across a handful of donors, about 4.5% of naive CD4, around 3.5% of naive CD8, around 2.1% of memory CD4, and 0.4% of memory CD8 clonotypes were shared. The small number of donors limited the genetic and exposure-history diversity represented. Sampling was limited to blood, and TCR repertoires in tissue likely differ from TCR repertoires in blood. Incomplete sequencing was indicated by rarefaction of sorted-subset datasets, despite the large sequencing depth.

Taken from cysteine to phenylalanine, the CDR3 has 16 residues. Only CDR3 DNA remains: 48 bases, in frame from the first base. V gives up 4 bases and J gives up 1 base, and the segment between their germline ends measures 15 bases. The germline V gene sets CDR1 to MNHNS and CDR2 to SASEGT. Concerning this clone itself: The antigen this receptor binds is unknown. The input lacks base qualities; no much larger clone sits a single base away.

Using the deep immunoSEQ assay, TCR CDR3 regions were amplified from genomic DNA by multiplex PCR. For each cell subset, the extracted genomic DNA was distributed evenly across all wells of several immunoSEQ 96-well plates, and each plate served as one replicate. For sorted subsets, around 200 ng genomic DNA, equal to about 30,000 T cell genomes, was loaded into each replicate PCR. Purified libraries were measured with a Qubit 3.0 fluorometer, size-checked on a Bioanalyzer 2100, and measured again with the KAPA Library Quantification kit. Every immunoSEQ 96-well plate was sequenced on a dedicated single-read 150-cycle Illumina NextSeq 550 flow cell. On the authors' methods: Because only junctional sequences without quality scores were contained in the immunoSEQ output, filtering matching that applied to full-length reads could not be performed. To assign V/J genes and CDR3, sequences were annotated against IMGT germline references using PyIR, a Python wrapper for IgBLAST v1.9. Reads with weak V/J assignments (E-value above 1e-6), missing CDR3, stop codons, out-of-frame junctions, or ambiguous translated residues were removed. A V3J clonotype was defined by an identical inferred V gene, J gene, and CDR3 amino acid sequence. Percentage overlap between repertoires was computed as shared unique clonotypes divided by the size of the smaller repertoire. Richness of each repertoire was evaluated using RTK rarefaction, the Chao1 estimator, and Recon v2.1 estimates of unobserved clonotypes. Generation probabilities for all TCRbeta clonotypes obtained by the gDNA method from a handful of donors were computed using OLGA. As stored in TCRdb, this immuneACCESS dataset retains in-frame rearrangements with V and J assigned. A fraction of the clones does not appear; measured against another copy, unresolved V genes explain less than half of the discrepancy, and the remainder lacks a known reason. That table furnishes V, J and clone size, whereas the DNA furnished D and trimming. The sample contains about 1.1 million clones, around 78% of them found a single time. Around 0.6% of the sample rests with the top ten.

The donors were healthy, HIV-negative adults who had no recently reported acute infections or vaccinations. All donors were Caucasian adults living in Nashville, Tennessee, USA. Magnetic negative selection was used to enrich CD4+ T cells, after which naive cells were positively selected on CD45RA and the negative fraction became the memory subset. Blood was collected by leukapheresis, and PBMCs were isolated by Ficoll-Histopaque density gradient centrifugation and then cryopreserved in liquid nitrogen vapor phase. Analytical flow cytometry was used to check the purity and quantity of each magnetically sorted T cell population. Genomic DNA was isolated from each sorted fraction and quantified by UV absorbance on a Nanodrop 2000c.

The specimen sequenced was memory CD4+ T cells from PBMCs. Per the publication, the cell subset or site label means: CD45RA-negative fraction. This clonotype was obtained from a man aged 18 to 35 in good health. Some clones in this sample may be carry-over from other donors' samples. The chain uses TRBV6-1 and TRBJ2-3; the D segment could be TRBD2, given 5 matching bases. CDR3 region: CASSAGVSVGTDTQYF. The nucleotide sequence reads as follows: TGTGCCAGCAGTGCCGGGGTGTCGGTTGGCACAGATACGCAGTATTTT.